The 10 T cell receptor beta chains below were found in one sample sequenced in a study of identifying expanded T cells in peripheral blood. Produced via immunoSEQ multiplex PCR; TCRdb's table is partial and in-frame only. The sample holds about 94,000 clones; nearly 90% are singletons and the top ten take approximately 6%. The sequenced sample consisted of blood. These receptors all come from a person aged 18-69 years in good health.

The V call is TRBV7-2, the J call TRBJ1-2; D is possibly TRBD1 (6 bases). CDR3 size: 14 residues. The germline V and J ends were trimmed by 1 base and 4 bases, with 10 bases remaining between them. The germline V gene has CDR1 SGHTA and CDR2 FQGNSA. Here the CDR3 DNA reads TGTGCCAGCAGCTTAGTTCCGGGGGCCTATGGCTACACCTTC. Amino acids: CASSLVPGAYGYTF.

This clone was picked up a small number of times. CDR3 amino acids: CASSYYRTVNNSPLHF. CDR3 coding DNA: TGTGCCAGCAGTTACTATAGGACAGTAAATAATTCACCCCTCCACTTT. The rearrangement links TRBV6-5 to TRBJ1-6, with a tentative D call TRBD1 (6 bases). The CDR3 is made up of 16 amino acids. The V and J ends lost 1 base and 5 bases respectively, with 12 bases between them. The germline V gene encodes CDR1 MNHEY and CDR2 SVGAGI.

Points on this clone: The junction differs from germline at one of its ends, possibly a read error. The chain is built from TRBV7-2 and TRBJ2-7; 8 nucleotides line up with TRBD2. Per the germline V gene, CDR1 is SGHTA and CDR2 is FQGNSA. The CDR3 is 15 amino acids. The CDR3 here is CASSQLSGNLYEQYF. Written as DNA, the CDR3 is TGCGCCAGCAGCCAACTTAGCGGGAACCTCTACGAGCAGTACTTC.

The chain uses TRBV6-5 and TRBJ1-5, with a weak D call TRBD1 (5 bases). The CDR3 totals 16 residues. The germline V gene encodes CDR1 MNHEY and CDR2 SVGAGI. The V end was cut by 4 bases, the J end by 6 bases, with 19 bases between. The CDR3 loop reads CASSSGRSSAGQPQHF. In nucleotides, the CDR3 is TGTGCCAGCAGTTCGGGACGCTCCTCGGCGGGTCAGCCCCAGCATTTT.

V and J are TRBV5-6 and TRBJ2-3, with unresolved D. Between the trimmed V and J ends, which lost 2 bases and 3 bases, there was a span of 16 bases. This CDR3 is built from 16 residues. Germline CDR1 and CDR2: SGHDT and YYEEEE. CDR3 nucleotides: TGTGCCAGCAGCTTCGGTCCTACCCTGGGAACAGATACGCAGTATTTT. Translated, it gives CASSFGPTLGTDTQYF.

The rearrangement uses TRBV19 and TRBJ2-6; D not certain. V lost 7 bases and J 2 bases, leaving 9 bases between the germline ends. The germline V gene has CDR1 LNHDA and CDR2 SQIVND (reference sequence). There are 14 residues in the CDR3. This CDR3 is CASNEAAGANVLTF. As DNA, the CDR3 is TGTGCCAGTAATGAGGCGGCTGGGGCCAACGTCCTGACTTTC.

The chain is built from TRBV30 and TRBJ2-1; no clear D. The V gene's germline CDR1 is GTSNPN and CDR2 SVGIG (reference sequence). The CDR3 spans 12 residues. V was clipped by 2 bases and J by 10 bases, with 12 bases between them. CDR3 in amino acids: CAWSRMVGEQFF. The CDR3 nucleotides are TGTGCCTGGAGTCGGATGGTTGGGGAGCAGTTCTTC.

For the CDR3, the DNA is TGTGCCGGACTAAGGACAGGGCTAAAAAGACCTAACTATGGCTACACCTTC. This codes for CAGLRTGLKRPNYGYTF. The genes are TRBV30 and TRBJ1-2; 8 bases match TRBD1. The CDR3 loop spans 17 amino acids. V lost 8 bases to trimming and J lost 0 bases; unmatched junction nucleotides: 17. The germline V gene has CDR1 GTSNPN and CDR2 SVGIG (reference sequence).

J is TRBJ1-5 and V is TRBV27; D remains ambiguous. Deletions cut 4 bases from V and 2 bases from J, with 12 bases between. This CDR3 is 15 amino acids long. CDR1 and CDR2 from the germline V gene are MNHEY and SMNVEV (reference sequence). The CDR3 protein is CASSSIAYGNQPQHF. CDR3 DNA: TGTGCCAGCAGTTCGATAGCGTACGGCAATCAGCCCCAGCATTTT.

This rearrangement joins TRBV19 to TRBJ2-5; a weak D match, TRBD1 (6 bases). CDR1 and CDR2 (germline): LNHDA, SQIVND (reference sequence). This CDR3 contains 17 residues. Trimming took 1 base from V and 5 from J, leaving 20 bases between them. CDR3: CASSIAPGVQGWETQYF. In DNA form, the CDR3 reads TGTGCCAGTAGTATAGCCCCCGGGGTGCAGGGGTGGGAGACCCAGTACTTC.